Below, 27 T cell receptor beta chains from the same sample are listed, as sequenced in a study of T cells in Graves' hyperthyroidism and ophthalmopathy. Regions amplified from RNA transcripts were the TCR beta CDR3 regions. TCR CDR3 regions were first amplified by RT-PCR with HTBI primers. Using its own MiXCR run on the multiplex PCR reads, TCRdb lists one record per CDR3 protein. The profile shows hundreds of thousands of distinct CDR3 sequences, about 16% of them singletons. The sequenced sample consisted of blood. Receptor source: a woman aged 35 to 49 with Graves' ophthalmopathy.

The V call is TRBV6-2 or TRBV6-3, the J call TRBJ2-1, with 13 nucleotides matching TRBD2. Germline V gives CDR1 MNHEY, CDR2 SVGEGT. V lost 8 bases to trimming and J lost 6 bases; unmatched junction nucleotides: 7. This CDR3 has 15 amino acids. This CDR3 is CASSELAGGTNEQFF. In DNA form, the CDR3 reads TGTGCCAGCTCCGAACTAGCGGGGGGGACCAATGAGCAGTTCTTC.

The sample holds many counts of this clonotype. The chain carries TRBV6-1 and TRBJ1-5; TRBD1 matches at 9 bases. Germline CDR1 reads MNHNS; CDR2 reads SASEGT. V lost 5 bases and J lost 6; bases outside the gene matches: 5. CDR3 length equals 14 residues. The CDR3 DNA is TGTGCCAGCAGTCGGGACAGGGAGGGTCAGCCCCAGCATTTT. Its protein is CASSRDREGQPQHF.

The chain employs TRBV5-1 and TRBJ2-5, with D possibly TRBD2 on 5 matching bases. The CDR3 runs 14 residues. Germline V gives CDR1 SGHRS, CDR2 YFSETQ. V was clipped by 6 bases and J by 0 bases, with 12 bases between them. In DNA, the CDR3 is TGCGCCAGCAACCCTGCGACTAACCAAGAGACCCAGTACTTC. Translated: CASNPATNQETQYF.

This clonotype was seen at least ten times. The gene calls are TRBV7-2 and TRBJ2-3; a weak D match, TRBD2 (6 bases). The ends were cut back, 1 base at V and 2 bases at J, with 13 bases in the middle. The CDR3 contains 16 residues. The germline CDR1 and CDR2 sequences are SGHTA and FQGNSA. CDR3 DNA sequence: TGTGCCAGCAGCTTAGTCCCAGCGGGCTTCACAGATACGCAGTATTTT. It yields the protein CASSLVPAGFTDTQYF.

The gene calls are TRBV6-1 and TRBJ1-1; 8 bases line up with TRBD1. This CDR3 is built from 11 residues. V was pared by 6 bases and J by 11 bases, with 5 bases of the junction left unmatched. Germline V gives CDR1 MNHNS, CDR2 SASEGT. CDR3 nucleotide sequence: TGTGCCAGCAGCTCAGGGGGCGCCGCTTTCTTT. It codes for CASSSGGAAFF.

The sample holds a few counts of this clonotype. The chain carries TRBV29-1 and TRBJ1-2; no clear D gene. Germline assignment: CDR1 SQVTM and CDR2 ANQGSEA. CDR3 length equals 8 residues. Deletions cut 4 bases from V and 10 bases from J, with 4 bases between. CDR3 sequence reads: CSVGVYTF. CDR3 DNA sequence: TGCAGCGTTGGGGTCTACACCTTC.

This clonotype was seen at least ten times. One end of the junction varies from germline; a read error may be responsible. The J gene is TRBJ2-3, the V gene TRBV3-1, with TRBD1 identical over 7 bases. The germline gives CDR1 LGHDT, CDR2 YNNKEL (reference sequence). This CDR3 is 15 amino acids long. The CDR3: CASSQTTGWEDTRYF. The DNA of the CDR3 is TGTGCCAGCAGCCAAACGACAGGGTGGGAAGATACGCGGTATTTT.

This clonotype was seen many times. The chain combines TRBV6-1 with TRBJ1-1; no clear D. Germline V CDR1 and CDR2: MNHNS, SASEGT. The V end was cut by 5 bases, the J end by 5 bases, with 21 bases between. The CDR3 totals 16 residues. The CDR3 reads CASSYLPWAGKTEAFF. CDR3 DNA: TGTGCCAGCAGTTACCTTCCCTGGGCGGGGAAGACTGAAGCTTTCTTT.

There are many counts of this clonotype. The J gene is TRBJ1-3, the V gene TRBV2; 8 positions agree with TRBD1. Germline values: CDR1 SNHLY, CDR2 FYNNEI. The CDR3 runs to 15 residues. Trimming at V came to 7 bases and at J to 2 bases, leaving 7 bases not matched to a gene. The CDR3 nucleotides read TGTGCCAGCATAGGACAGGGACTACCTGGAAACACCATATATTTT. Translation: CASIGQGLPGNTIYF.

In this sample, this clonotype turned up many times. J is TRBJ1-1 and V is TRBV2; the D gene is possibly TRBD1 (5 bases). The CDR3 sequence is 14 residues long. The V and J ends lost 8 bases and 1 base respectively, with 14 bases between them. CDR1 and CDR2 from the germline V gene are SNHLY and FYNNEI. In DNA, the CDR3 is TGTGCCAGCGTAAGGCAGGGAACGAACACTGAAGCTTTCTTT. Its protein is CASVRQGTNTEAFF.

This clonotype was observed a few times. The chain links TRBV7-2 to TRBJ1-2; D uncertain. The V end was cut by 3 bases, the J end by 4 bases, with 12 bases between. The germline gives CDR1 SGHTA, CDR2 FQGNSA. There are 14 residues in the CDR3. In DNA form, the CDR3 reads TGTGCCAGCAGCTTGACGAGGACCGGCTATGGCTACACCTTC. As protein: CASSLTRTGYGYTF.

This clonotype was picked up a small number of times. The rearrangement uses TRBV7-8 and TRBJ2-1; TRBD1 matches 7 bases. This CDR3 spans 19 amino acids. With 5 bases clipped from V and 0 bases from J, the junction kept 16 bases outside the gene matches. Germline V gene data show CDR1 as SGHVS and CDR2 as FQNEAQ. CDR3: CASSLGQVELKSSYNEQFF. The CDR3 coding sequence is TGTGCCAGCAGCCTCGGACAGGTCGAATTAAAGAGCTCCTACAATGAGCAGTTCTTC.

There are a few counts of this clonotype. This chain links TRBV29-1 with TRBJ1-2; 7 nucleotides match TRBD1. CDR1 SQVTM and CDR2 ANQGSEA come from the germline V gene. V shed 6 bases and J 4 bases; nucleotides not matched to a gene: 5. The CDR3 sequence is 12 residues long. CDR3 coding DNA: TGCAGCGTGACGACAGGGAGCTATGGCTACACCTTC. Translation: CSVTTGSYGYTF.

A few counts support this clonotype. This chain connects TRBV27 to TRBJ2-6; D is possibly TRBD2 (6 bases). V was clipped by 5 bases and J by 4 bases, with 15 bases between them. In germline, CDR1 is MNHEY, CDR2 SMNVEV (reference sequence). The CDR3 loop spans 16 amino acids. The CDR3 DNA reads as TGTGCCAGCAGTCGATCTACGGGGGACGGGGCCAACGTCCTGACTTTC. This sequence encodes CASSRSTGDGANVLTF.

This clonotype was recorded at least ten times. The chain carries TRBV28 and TRBJ1-1, with 7 bases lining up with TRBD1. The CDR3 sequence is 17 residues long. CDR1 MDHEN and CDR2 SYDVKM come from the germline V gene. The V gene end was trimmed by 6 bases and the J gene end by 2 bases; junction bases not matched to a gene: 15. CDR3 coding DNA: TGTGCCAGCAGGACAAACAGGGGTGTGGGCATTAACACTGAAGCTTTCTTT. This codes for CASRTNRGVGINTEAFF.

This clonotype has more than one count but fewer than ten. This chain uses TRBV29-1 with TRBJ2-1; 10 bases agree with TRBD2. The V gene's germline CDR1 is SQVTM and CDR2 ANQGSEA. With V trimmed by 0 bases and J by 9 bases, 8 bases remained unmatched. The CDR3 is made up of 15 amino acids. This CDR3 reads CSVEDLAGGQGEQFF. The CDR3, as DNA: TGCAGCGTTGAAGACTTAGCGGGAGGACAAGGTGAGCAGTTCTTC.

This clonotype was seen many times. The CDR3 coding sequence is TGTGCCAGCTCACCCGCAAGGGACGAGCAGTACTTC. Translating gives CASSPARDEQYF. The chain employs TRBV18 and TRBJ2-7; unclear D gene. Trimming cost V 3 bases and J 5 bases, with 8 bases left between them. The CDR3 runs 12 residues. Germline-derived CDR1 and CDR2 are KGHSH and LQKENI.

This clonotype has a count of ten or more. The gene calls are TRBV12-3 or TRBV12-4 and TRBJ1-1; a weak D match, TRBD1 (5 bases). The CDR3 is 15 amino acids. The V end was cut by 5 bases, the J end by 3 bases, with 16 bases between. The CDR3 here is CASSPREGRDTEAFF. DNA for the CDR3: TGTGCCAGCAGTCCCCGTGAGGGGCGTGACACTGAAGCTTTCTTT.

This clonotype was seen ten or more times. The rearrangement joins TRBV11-2 to TRBJ2-1, with 7 nucleotides matching TRBD1. V was pared by 4 bases and J by 6 bases, with 9 bases of the junction left unmatched. This CDR3 has 15 residues. Germline assignment: CDR1 SGHAT and CDR2 FQNNGV. CDR3 sequence (DNA): TGTGCCAGCAGCTCAACACCCTACAGGGGCAATGAGCAGTTCTTC. Protein: CASSSTPYRGNEQFF.

There are many counts of this clonotype. The gene calls are TRBV2 and TRBJ2-4; D unclear. Germline V gene data show CDR1 as SNHLY and CDR2 as FYNNEI. This CDR3 spans 14 amino acids. Trimming took off 3 bases at V and 6 bases at J, with 12 bases between the two ends. CDR3 sequence (DNA): TGTGCCAGCAGTGAGAGGTTCGTTCGAAACATTCAGTACTTC. Encoded protein: CASSERFVRNIQYF.

A word on this clonotype: A single base separates this from a much larger clone, so it may be a read error. The rearrangement links TRBV19 to TRBJ2-3; 8 positions match TRBD2. Germline V gives CDR1 LNHDA, CDR2 SQIVND (reference sequence). CDR3 size: 15 residues. Trimming took 3 bases from V and 8 from J; bases not matched to a gene: 10. The CDR3 loop reads CASSITSVAGGTQYF. CDR3 DNA: TGTGCCAGTAGTATTACTAGCGTTGCGGGAGGTACGCAGTATTTT.

At least ten counts were recorded for this clonotype. V and J are TRBV2 and TRBJ1-5, with D tentatively TRBD1 (6 bases). The germline V and J ends were trimmed by 7 bases and 1 base, with 8 bases remaining between them. CDR3 length: 13 amino acids. Looked up from germline, CDR1 is SNHLY and CDR2 is FYNNEI. This chain's CDR3 is CASNRESNQPQHF. DNA of the CDR3: TGTGCCAGCAACAGGGAGAGCAATCAGCCCCAGCATTTT.

CDR3: CASSFTINTGELFF. As DNA, the CDR3 is TGCGCCAGCAGCTTTACTATAAACACCGGGGAGCTGTTTTTT. The chain links TRBV5-1 to TRBJ2-2, with unresolved D. The germline CDR1 and CDR2 sequences are SGHRS and YFSETQ. This CDR3 is built from 14 residues. V was cut by 2 bases and J by 2 bases, with 7 bases left in between.

The rearrangement joins TRBV11-2 to TRBJ2-2; no definite D call. CDR3 length: 15 amino acids. Trimming pared 5 bases from V and 1 base from J, leaving 11 bases between. Germline CDR1 and CDR2: SGHAT and FQNNGV. This CDR3 reads CASSPRFQNTGELFF. CDR3 in DNA: TGTGCCAGCAGCCCGAGGTTCCAGAACACCGGGGAGCTGTTTTTT.

This clonotype was seen repeatedly, ten times or more. The chain employs TRBV5-1 and TRBJ1-5; D uncertain. Germline CDR1 reads SGHRS; CDR2 reads YFSETQ. The V and J ends lost 4 bases and 1 base respectively, with 12 bases between them. CDR3 length: 15 amino acids. CDR3: CASSKIPGSNQPQHF. The CDR3, as DNA: TGCGCCAGCAGCAAAATCCCGGGCAGCAATCAGCCCCAGCATTTT.

The rearrangement links TRBV5-6 to TRBJ2-3; D gene unclear. This CDR3 has 17 residues. In germline, CDR1 is SGHDT, CDR2 YYEEEE. V lost 0 bases to trimming and J lost 0 bases, with 14 bases between them. As DNA, the CDR3 is TGTGCCAGCAGCTTGGGGATCCTCCCCTCTAGCACAGATACGCAGTATTTT. Translated: CASSLGILPSSTDTQYF.

This clonotype was counted a single time. It may be a read error: a sequence one base away is much more abundant. Since the CDR3 does not end with the conserved phenylalanine or tryptophan, this likely comes from a read error. The V and J genes are TRBV11-2 and TRBJ2-1; TRBD2 matches at 11 bases. Trimming cost V 1 base and J 1 base; bases outside gene matches: 3. Germline CDR1 SGHAT, CDR2 FQNNGV. There are 17 residues in the CDR3. Written as DNA, the CDR3 is TGTGCCAGCAGCTTAGGTAGCGGGAGGGCGTCCTACAATGAGCAGTTCCTC. Its protein product is CASSLGSGRASYNEQFL.